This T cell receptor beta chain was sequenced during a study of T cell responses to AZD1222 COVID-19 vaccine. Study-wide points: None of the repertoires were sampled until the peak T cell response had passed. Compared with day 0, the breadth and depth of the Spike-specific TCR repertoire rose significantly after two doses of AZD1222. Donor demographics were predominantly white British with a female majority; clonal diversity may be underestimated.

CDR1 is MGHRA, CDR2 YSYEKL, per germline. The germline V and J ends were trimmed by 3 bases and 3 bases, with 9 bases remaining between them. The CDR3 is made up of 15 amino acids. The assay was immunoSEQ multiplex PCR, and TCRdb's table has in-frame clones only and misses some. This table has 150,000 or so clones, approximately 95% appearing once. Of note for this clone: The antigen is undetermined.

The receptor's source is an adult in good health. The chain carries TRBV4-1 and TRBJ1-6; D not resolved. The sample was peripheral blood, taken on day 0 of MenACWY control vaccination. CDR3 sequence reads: CASSHATFYNSPLHF. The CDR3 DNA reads TGCGCCAGCAGCCATGCTACATTCTATAATTCACCCCTCCACTTT.